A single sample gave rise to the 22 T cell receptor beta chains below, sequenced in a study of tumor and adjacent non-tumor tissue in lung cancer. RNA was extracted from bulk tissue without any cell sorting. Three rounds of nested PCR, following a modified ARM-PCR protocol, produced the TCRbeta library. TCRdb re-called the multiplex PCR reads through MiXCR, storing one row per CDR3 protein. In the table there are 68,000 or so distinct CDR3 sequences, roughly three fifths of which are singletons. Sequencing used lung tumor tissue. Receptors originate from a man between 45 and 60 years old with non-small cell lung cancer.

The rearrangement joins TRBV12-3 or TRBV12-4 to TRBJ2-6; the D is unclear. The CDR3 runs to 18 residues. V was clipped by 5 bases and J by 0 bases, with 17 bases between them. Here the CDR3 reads CASSVGHATSSGANVLTF. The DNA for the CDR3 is TGTGCCAGCAGTGTTGGGCATGCCACCAGCTCTGGGGCCAACGTCCTGACTTTC.

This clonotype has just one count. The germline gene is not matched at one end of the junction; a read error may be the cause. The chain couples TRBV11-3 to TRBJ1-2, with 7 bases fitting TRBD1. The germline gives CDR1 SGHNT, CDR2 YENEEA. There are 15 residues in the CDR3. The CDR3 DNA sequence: TGTGCAAGCAGCAACCGAAGACAGGGAACCCGTGGCTACACCTTC. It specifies CASSNRRQGTRGYTF.

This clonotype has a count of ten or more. CDR3 nucleotides: TGTGCCTGGAGTCGGGGCGGGTATCCAGAGCAGTACTTC. It encodes CAWSRGGYPEQYF. The chain combines TRBV30 with TRBJ2-7; the D call may be TRBD1 or TRBD2 (5 bases each). The germline V gene encodes CDR1 GTSNPN and CDR2 SVGIG (reference sequence). V gave up 2 bases and J gave up 7 bases, with 15 bases separating them. This CDR3 has 13 amino acids.

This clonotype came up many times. The CDR3 reads CASSQDLATDTQYF. In nucleotides, the CDR3 is TGTGCCAGCAGCCAAGATCTCGCAACAGATACGCAGTATTTT. The rearrangement links TRBV4-2 to TRBJ2-3; D is ambiguous. CDR1 is LGHNA, CDR2 YNFKEQ, per germline. The V end lost 0 bases, the J end lost 3 bases, and 7 bases lay between the germline ends. CDR3 size: 14 residues.

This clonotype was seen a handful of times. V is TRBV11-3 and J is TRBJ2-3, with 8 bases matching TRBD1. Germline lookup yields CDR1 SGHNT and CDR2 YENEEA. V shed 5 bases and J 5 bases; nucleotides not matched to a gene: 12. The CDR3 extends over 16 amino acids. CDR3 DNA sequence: TGTGCCAGCAGCCTTCGAACAGGGGGAAGGATAGATACGCAGTATTTT. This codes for CASSLRTGGRIDTQYF.

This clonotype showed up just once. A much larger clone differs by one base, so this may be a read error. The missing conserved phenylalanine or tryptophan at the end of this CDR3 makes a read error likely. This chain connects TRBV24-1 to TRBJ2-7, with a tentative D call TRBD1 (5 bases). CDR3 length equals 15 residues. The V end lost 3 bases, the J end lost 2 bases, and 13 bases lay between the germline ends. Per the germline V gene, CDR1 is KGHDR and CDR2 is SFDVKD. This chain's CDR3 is CATSDRGSGTYEQYL. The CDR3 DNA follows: TGTGCCACCAGTGATCGCGGATCAGGGACCTACGAGCAGTACTTA.

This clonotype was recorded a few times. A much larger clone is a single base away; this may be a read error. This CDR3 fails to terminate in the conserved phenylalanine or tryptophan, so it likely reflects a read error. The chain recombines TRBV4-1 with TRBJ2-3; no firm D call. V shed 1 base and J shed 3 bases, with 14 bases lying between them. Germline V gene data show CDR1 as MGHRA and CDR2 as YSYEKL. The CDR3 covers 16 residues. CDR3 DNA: TGCGCCAGCAGCCAAGCTGTGGCCGTGAGGACAGATACGCAGTATTCT. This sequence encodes CASSQAVAVRTDTQYS.

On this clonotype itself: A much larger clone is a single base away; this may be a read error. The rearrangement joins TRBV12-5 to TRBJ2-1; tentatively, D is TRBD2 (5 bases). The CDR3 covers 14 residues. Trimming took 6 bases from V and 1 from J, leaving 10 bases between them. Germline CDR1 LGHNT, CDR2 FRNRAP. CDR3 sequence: CASGVGSSYNEQFF. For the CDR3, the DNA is TGTGCTAGTGGGGTGGGGAGTTCCTACAATGAGCAGTTCTTC.

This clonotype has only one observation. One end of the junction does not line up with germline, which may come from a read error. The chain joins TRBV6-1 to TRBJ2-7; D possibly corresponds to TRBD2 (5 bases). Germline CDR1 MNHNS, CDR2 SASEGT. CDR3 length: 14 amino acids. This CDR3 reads CASTQEAISHEQQF. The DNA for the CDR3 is TGTGCCAGCACTCAGGAGGCGATTTCCCACGAGCAGCAGTTC.

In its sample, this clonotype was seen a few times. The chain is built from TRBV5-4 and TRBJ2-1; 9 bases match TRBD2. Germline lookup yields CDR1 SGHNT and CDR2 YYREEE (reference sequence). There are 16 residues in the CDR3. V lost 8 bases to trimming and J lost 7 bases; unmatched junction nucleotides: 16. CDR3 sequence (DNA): TGTGCCAGTAGCCGGCCAGGCGGGGGGGCCCTGAATGAGCAGTTCTTC. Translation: CASSRPGGGALNEQFF.

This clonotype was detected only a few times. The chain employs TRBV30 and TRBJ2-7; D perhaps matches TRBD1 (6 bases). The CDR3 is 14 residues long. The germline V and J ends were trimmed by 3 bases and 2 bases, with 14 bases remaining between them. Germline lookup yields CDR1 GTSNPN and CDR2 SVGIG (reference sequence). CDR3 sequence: CAWRPGHGTYEQYF. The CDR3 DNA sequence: TGTGCCTGGAGGCCGGGACATGGCACCTACGAGCAGTACTTC.

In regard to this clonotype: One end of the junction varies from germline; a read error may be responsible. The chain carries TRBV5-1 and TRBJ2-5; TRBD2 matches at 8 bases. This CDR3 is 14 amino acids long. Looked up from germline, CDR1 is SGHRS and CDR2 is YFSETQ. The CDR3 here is CAGSFSGKGETQYF. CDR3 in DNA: TGCGCCGGCAGCTTTAGCGGGAAGGGTGAGACCCAGTACTTC.

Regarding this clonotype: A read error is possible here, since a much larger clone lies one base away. Written as DNA, the CDR3 is TGTGCCAGCAGTCCCCCTGATTGGGTTCAGCCCCAGCAATTT. It encodes CASSPPDWVQPQQF. The chain links TRBV28 to TRBJ1-5; no clear D gene. CDR1 is MDHEN and CDR2 is SYDVKM in the germline V gene. CDR3 length equals 14 residues.

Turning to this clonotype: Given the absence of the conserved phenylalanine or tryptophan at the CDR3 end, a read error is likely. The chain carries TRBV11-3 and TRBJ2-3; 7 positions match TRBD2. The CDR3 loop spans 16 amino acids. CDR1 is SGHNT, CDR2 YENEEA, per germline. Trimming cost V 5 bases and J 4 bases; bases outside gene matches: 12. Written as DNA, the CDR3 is TGTGCCAGCAGCCCAGGGATTAGCGGGTTCGCAGATACGCAGTATCTT. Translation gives CASSPGISGFADTQYL.

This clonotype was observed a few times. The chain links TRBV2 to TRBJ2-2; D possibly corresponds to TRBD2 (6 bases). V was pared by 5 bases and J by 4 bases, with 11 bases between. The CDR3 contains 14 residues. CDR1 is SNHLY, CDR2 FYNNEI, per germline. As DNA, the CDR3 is TGTGCCAGCAGTCGGGAGTTGGGCACCGGGGAGCTGTTTTTT. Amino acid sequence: CASSRELGTGELFF.

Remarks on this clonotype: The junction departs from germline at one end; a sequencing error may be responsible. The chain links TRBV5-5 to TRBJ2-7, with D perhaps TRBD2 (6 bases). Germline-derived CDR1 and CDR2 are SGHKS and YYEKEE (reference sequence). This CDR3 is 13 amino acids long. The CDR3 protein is CASTWTTIYEQYF. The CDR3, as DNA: TGTGCCAGCACCTGGACTACAATCTACGAGCAGTATTTC.

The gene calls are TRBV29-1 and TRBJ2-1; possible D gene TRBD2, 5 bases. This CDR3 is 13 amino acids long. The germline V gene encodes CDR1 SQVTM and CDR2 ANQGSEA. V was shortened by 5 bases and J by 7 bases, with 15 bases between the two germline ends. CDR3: CSVKIEGLNEQFF. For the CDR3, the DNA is TGCAGCGTTAAGATAGAGGGTTTGAATGAGCAGTTCTTC.

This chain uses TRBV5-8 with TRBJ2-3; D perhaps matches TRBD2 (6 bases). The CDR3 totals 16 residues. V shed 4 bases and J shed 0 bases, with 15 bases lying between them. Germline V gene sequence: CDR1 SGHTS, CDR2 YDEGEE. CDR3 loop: CASSPLGRGSTDTQYF. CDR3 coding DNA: TGTGCCAGCAGCCCTTTAGGGCGGGGAAGCACAGATACGCAGTATTTT.

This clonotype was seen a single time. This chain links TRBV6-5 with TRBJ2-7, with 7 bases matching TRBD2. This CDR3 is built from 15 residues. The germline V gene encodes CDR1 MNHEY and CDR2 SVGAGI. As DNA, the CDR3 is TGTGCTAACAGTCCTGGGACTACAGTAACGGGAGGGCAGTACTTC. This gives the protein CANSPGTTVTGGQYF.

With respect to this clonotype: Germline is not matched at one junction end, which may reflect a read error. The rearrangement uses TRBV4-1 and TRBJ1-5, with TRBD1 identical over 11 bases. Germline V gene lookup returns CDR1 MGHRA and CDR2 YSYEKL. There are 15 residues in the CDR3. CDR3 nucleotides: TGCACCAGCTGCCAACGGACAGGGGGCTTTAAGCCCCAACATTTT. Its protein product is CTSCQRTGGFKPQHF.

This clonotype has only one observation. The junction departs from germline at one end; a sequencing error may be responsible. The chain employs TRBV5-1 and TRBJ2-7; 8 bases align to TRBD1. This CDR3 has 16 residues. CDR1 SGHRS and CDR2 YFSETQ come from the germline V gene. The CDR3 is CASNLVTGQGLYEQYF. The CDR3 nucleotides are TGCGCCAGCAACTTGGTGACTGGACAGGGACTCTACGAGCAGTACTTC.

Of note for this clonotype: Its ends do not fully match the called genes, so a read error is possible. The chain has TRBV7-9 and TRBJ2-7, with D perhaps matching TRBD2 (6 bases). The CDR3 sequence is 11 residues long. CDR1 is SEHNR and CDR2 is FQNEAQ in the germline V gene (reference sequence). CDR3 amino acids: CTSRRGNEQYF. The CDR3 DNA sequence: TGTACCAGCAGGAGGGGCAACGAACAGTACTTC.